A single count supports the clone carrying this T cell receptor (beta chain). Antigen unknown. This CDR3 is 14 amino acids long. Germline V lookup: CDR1 SGDLS, CDR2 YYNGEE. Trimming at V came to 2 bases and at J to 2 bases, leaving 0 bases not matched to a gene. The repertoire was sequenced with immunoSEQ multiplex PCR; TCRdb's copy has only in-frame clones and lacks some. Here the sample spans tens of thousands of clones, approximately 93% being singletons. The data were taken from a study of OX40 agonist ivuxolimab in advanced cancers. Study-level information: Enrolled patients in dose escalation had cancers that were hepatocellular carcinoma, melanoma, renal cell or head and neck cancer.

Study findings and constraints: Clonal expansion from baseline to week 6 occurred in both CD4+ and CD8+ T cells.

The rearrangement links TRBV9 to TRBJ2-1; the match to TRBD2 covers 8 bases. This TCR was recovered from an adult with an advanced solid tumor such as melanoma, head and neck, liver or kidney cancer. This specimen was CD4+ or CD8+ T cells sorted from blood, taken in a trial of the OX40 agonist ivuxolimab. The CDR3 DNA sequence: TGTGCCAGCAGCGTTAGCGGGACCTACAATGAGCAGTTCTTC. The encoded protein is CASSVSGTYNEQFF.